Sequencing of this T cell receptor beta chain was carried out in a study of T cell responses to AZD1222 COVID-19 vaccine. Study-wide findings and caveats: Mostly white British, mostly female donors; authors suggested clonal diversity may be underestimated.

In germline, CDR1 is PRHDT, CDR2 FYEKMQ (reference sequence). V was trimmed by 0 bases and J by 8 bases, leaving 10 bases between them. This CDR3 spans 13 amino acids. This clone was detected only a few times. Its antigen is undetermined. Profiling relied on immunoSEQ multiplex PCR, and the TCRdb table lists in-frame clones only, not all of them. Among over 110,000 clones listed, about 90% were seen once. Combined were second doses at about 4 or about 12 weeks. V and J are TRBV13 and TRBJ1-2, with D tentatively TRBD1 (5 bases). This sequence originates from an adult who received the AZD1222 COVID-19 vaccine. The sample consisted of peripheral blood, taken 28 days after the second AZD1222 dose. DNA of the CDR3: TGTGCCAGCAGCTTAGGATTCCGGGGCGGCTACACCTTC. The encoded protein is CASSLGFRGGYTF. Full variable domain (outside the CDR3, taken from reference TRBV13 and TRBJ1-2): AAGVIQSPRHLIKEKRETATLKCYPIPRHDTVYWYQQGPGQDPQFLISFYEKMQSDKGSIPDRFSAQQFSDYHSELNMSSLELGDSALYFCASSLGFRGGYTFGSGTRLTVV.